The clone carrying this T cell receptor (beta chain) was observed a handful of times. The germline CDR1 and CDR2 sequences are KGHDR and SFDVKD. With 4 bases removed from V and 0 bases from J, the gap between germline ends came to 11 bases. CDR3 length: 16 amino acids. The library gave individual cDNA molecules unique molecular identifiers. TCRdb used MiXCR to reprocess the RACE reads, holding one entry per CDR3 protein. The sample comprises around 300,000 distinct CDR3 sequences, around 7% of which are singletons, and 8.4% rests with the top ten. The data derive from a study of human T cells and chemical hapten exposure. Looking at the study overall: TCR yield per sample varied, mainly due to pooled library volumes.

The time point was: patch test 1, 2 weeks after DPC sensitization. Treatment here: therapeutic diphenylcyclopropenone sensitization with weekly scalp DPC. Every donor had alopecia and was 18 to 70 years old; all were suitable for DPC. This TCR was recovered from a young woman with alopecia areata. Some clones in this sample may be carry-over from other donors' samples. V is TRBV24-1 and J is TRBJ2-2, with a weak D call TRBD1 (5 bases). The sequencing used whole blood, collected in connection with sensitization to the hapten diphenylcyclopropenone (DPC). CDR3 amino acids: CATSDPTASNTGELFF. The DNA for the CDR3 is TGTGCCACCAGTGACCCGACAGCTTCGAACACCGGGGAGCTGTTTTTT.